The T cell receptor beta chain described here comes from a study of blood T cell repertoires in COVID-19. The germline V gene encodes CDR1 SNHLY and CDR2 FYNNEI. The CDR3 consists of 14 residues. Deletions cut 4 bases from V and 0 bases from J, with 8 bases between. TCRdb's table, derived via immunoSEQ multiplex PCR, lists solely in-frame clones and lacks some. In the table there are 60,000 to 80,000 clones, 88% of which are singletons. This clonotype was obtained from a human donor in a cohort sampled during active COVID-19. The chain carries TRBV2 and TRBJ2-3, with a weak D call TRBD2 (6 bases). The sample comprised peripheral blood. CDR3 bases: TGTGCCAGCAGTGGACTAGTGAGCACAGATACGCAGTATTTT. This sequence encodes CASSGLVSTDTQYF.